The 29 T cell receptor beta chains given below trace back to one sample, sequenced in a study of shared clonotypes between healthy human individuals (dated by TCRdb to 2020 to 2022). The library was built by means of the immunoSEQ multiplex PCR assay. The source is immuneACCESS, and TCRdb retained only in-frame sequences with V and J called. Part of the clones is not carried over; for the studies checked, unresolved V genes explain less than half of this, and the remainder is unexplained. This sample gives hundreds of thousands of clones in total; approximately 96% of them show up just once. 0.11% of the sample comes from the top ten. CD8 naive samples were CD45RO-negative cells positively selected for CCR7, giving a CD45RA+CCR7+ population that excluded TemRA cells. The sample taken for sequencing was naive CD8+ T cells sorted from blood. In light of the paper, this sample's cell subset or site label describes: CD45RA+CCR7+. The source of these receptors is a woman under 40 in good health.

V is TRBV10-3 and J is TRBJ1-2, with D perhaps TRBD1 (6 bases). Deletions cut 7 bases from V and 8 bases from J, with 14 bases between. The length of the CDR3 is 12 residues. Germline V lookup: CDR1 ENHRY, CDR2 SYGVKD. Here the CDR3 reads CAITGGGGGYTF. The DNA for the CDR3 is TGTGCCATCACCGGAGGGGGGGGAGGCTACACCTTC.

V and J are TRBV28 and TRBJ1-1, with a tentative D call TRBD1 (5 bases). CDR1 is MDHEN, CDR2 SYDVKM, per germline. V was pared by 6 bases and J by 6 bases, with 11 bases between. This CDR3 has 12 amino acids. Here the CDR3 DNA reads TGTGCCAGCAGCCGTCCCAGGGCTGAAGCTTTCTTT. It is translated as CASSRPRAEAFF.

The CDR3 DNA reads TGTGCTAGTGGTTCACCCGGGACAGGGAGAGGCAATGAGCAGTTCTTC. Its protein is CASGSPGTGRGNEQFF. This chain uses TRBV12-5 with TRBJ2-1; TRBD1 aligns across 9 bases. The CDR3 is made up of 16 amino acids. Trimming at V came to 4 bases and at J to 6 bases, leaving 10 bases not matched to a gene. Per germline, CDR1 LGHNT and CDR2 FRNRAP.

This clone appeared a single time. Other DNA variants within this sample encode the same CDR3. CDR3 amino acids: CASSSTLDEQYF. Written as DNA, the CDR3 is TGTGCCAGCAGCTCGACGCTCGACGAGCAGTACTTC. The gene calls are TRBV7-9 and TRBJ2-7; D gene uncertain. This CDR3 comprises 12 residues. Germline V gives CDR1 SEHNR, CDR2 FQNEAQ (reference sequence). Deletions cut 4 bases from V and 5 bases from J, with 9 bases between.

The chain has TRBV19 and TRBJ2-1, with D tentatively TRBD2 (5 bases). V was clipped by 8 bases and J by 0 bases, with 11 bases between them. Germline V gene sequence: CDR1 LNHDA, CDR2 SQIVND (reference sequence). This CDR3 has 14 amino acids. Here the CDR3 DNA reads TGTGCCAGTCAAAGCGGCAACTCCTACAATGAGCAGTTCTTC. It is translated as CASQSGNSYNEQFF.

CDR3 loop: CASTPAGRGGVSSYEQYF. CDR3 nucleotides: TGTGCCAGCACCCCAGCGGGGCGCGGGGGAGTGAGCTCCTACGAGCAGTACTTC. The chain employs TRBV28 and TRBJ2-7, with 7 bases identical to TRBD2. The CDR3 loop spans 18 amino acids. Germline V gene sequence: CDR1 MDHEN, CDR2 SYDVKM. Trimming removed 7 bases from V and 0 bases from J; junction bases left unmatched: 18.

Concerning this clone itself: This sequence may be a read error, since a much larger clone differs from it by one base. Other DNA sequences within the sample encode an identical CDR3. The chain uses TRBV19 and TRBJ2-7; TRBD1 matches at 11 bases. The trim removed 5 bases at V and 3 bases at J, leaving 3 bases unmatched. The germline V gene has CDR1 LNHDA and CDR2 SQIVND (reference sequence). The CDR3 totals 14 residues. The CDR3: CASSAGTGGYEQYF. Written as DNA, the CDR3 is TGTGCCAGTAGTGCAGGGACAGGGGGCTACGAGCAGTACTTC.

The V and J genes are TRBV19 and TRBJ1-1, with D possibly being TRBD1 (6 bases). Trimming pared 1 base from V and 9 bases from J, leaving 15 bases between. CDR1 and CDR2 from the germline V gene are LNHDA and SQIVND (reference sequence). The CDR3 covers 14 residues. CDR3 coding DNA: TGTGCCAGTAGTATAGCCGGGGCAGGGGTAAAAGCTTTCTTT. Its translation: CASSIAGAGVKAFF.

J is TRBJ2-3 and V is TRBV19; no definite D call. Germline V gene lookup returns CDR1 LNHDA and CDR2 SQIVND (reference sequence). This CDR3 comprises 12 residues. V lost 5 bases and J lost 7, with 10 bases in between. DNA of the CDR3: TGTGCCAGTAGTGATTTATCCCATACGCAGTATTTT. Amino acids: CASSDLSHTQYF.

The chain carries TRBV27 and TRBJ2-3, with D possibly being TRBD1 (6 bases). This CDR3 comprises 16 residues. The ends were cut back, 6 bases at V and 4 bases at J, with 20 bases in the middle. The germline CDR1 and CDR2 sequences are MNHEY and SMNVEV (reference sequence). CDR3 loop: CASRQGLGRLPDTQYF. For the CDR3, the DNA is TGTGCCAGCAGGCAGGGGTTAGGGAGACTCCCAGATACGCAGTATTTT.

The chain uses TRBV6-5 and TRBJ1-5, with no clear D. This CDR3 spans 14 amino acids. Trimming pared 0 bases from V and 5 bases from J, leaving 8 bases between. Looked up from germline, CDR1 is MNHEY and CDR2 is SVGAGI. The CDR3 is CASSYSGPDQPQHF. The CDR3 DNA reads TGTGCCAGCAGTTACTCAGGGCCGGATCAGCCCCAGCATTTT.

The chain employs TRBV27 and TRBJ2-7; 12 bases align to TRBD1. Trimming cost V 4 bases and J 4 bases; bases outside gene matches: 5. From germline, CDR1 is MNHEY and CDR2 SMNVEV (reference sequence). The length of the CDR3 is 15 residues. The CDR3 sequence is CASSSGTGGLYEQYF. The CDR3, as DNA: TGTGCCAGCAGTTCAGGGACAGGGGGCTTGTACGAGCAGTACTTC.

J is TRBJ1-5 and V is TRBV6-4; D perhaps matches TRBD1 (5 bases). The CDR3 is made up of 15 amino acids. Trimming left V 10 bases short and J 0 bases short, with 16 bases between. CDR1 MRHNA and CDR2 SNTAGT come from the germline V gene. Written as DNA, the CDR3 is TGTGCCATAAGGGGCGGGTACGATAGCAATCAGCCCCAGCATTTT. Its protein is CAIRGGYDSNQPQHF.

The rearrangement uses TRBV27 and TRBJ2-1; D remains unclear. V lost 5 bases and J lost 2, with 7 bases in between. In germline, CDR1 is MNHEY, CDR2 SMNVEV (reference sequence). This CDR3 comprises 13 residues. Here the CDR3 DNA reads TGTGCCAGCAGTCCCGATCCCTACAATGAGCAGTTCTTC. It encodes CASSPDPYNEQFF.

The rearrangement joins TRBV28 to TRBJ1-5; possible D gene TRBD1, 6 bases. Germline values: CDR1 MDHEN, CDR2 SYDVKM. This CDR3 spans 15 amino acids. V was trimmed by 6 bases and J by 3 bases, leaving 15 bases between them. CDR3 loop: CASSILAGVNQPQHF. For the CDR3, the DNA is TGTGCCAGCAGCATACTGGCAGGGGTCAATCAGCCCCAGCATTTT.

The chain joins TRBV5-1 to TRBJ2-7; no definite D call. V lost 2 bases and J 7 bases, leaving 10 bases between the germline ends. Per the germline V gene, CDR1 is SGHRS and CDR2 is YFSETQ. This CDR3 is 12 amino acids long. In nucleotides, the CDR3 is TGCGCCAGCAGCTTTCCCGGATATGAGCAGTACTTC. Translating gives CASSFPGYEQYF.

The V call is TRBV28, the J call TRBJ2-3; D is undetermined. Trimming stripped 3 bases from V and 5 bases from J, with 12 bases between. This CDR3 comprises 14 residues. CDR1 MDHEN and CDR2 SYDVKM come from the germline V gene. CDR3 coding DNA: TGTGCCAGCAGTTTTCGGCGCGCGGAAGATACGCAGTATTTT. Amino acid sequence: CASSFRRAEDTQYF.

The chain employs TRBV5-6 and TRBJ2-2, with a weak D call TRBD2 (6 bases). This CDR3 is built from 13 residues. With 4 bases removed from V and 5 bases from J, the gap between germline ends came to 9 bases. From germline, CDR1 is SGHDT and CDR2 YYEEEE. In nucleotides, the CDR3 is TGTGCCAGCAGCCCTGGGGGGACCGGGGAGCTGTTTTTT. It translates to CASSPGGTGELFF.

V usage is TRBV5-4 and J usage is TRBJ2-1, with D possibly TRBD2 on 6 matching bases. Germline loops: CDR1 SGHNT, CDR2 YYREEE (reference sequence). V lost 4 bases and J 5 bases, leaving 19 bases between the germline ends. This CDR3 region has 16 residues. The CDR3: CASSPGEVAKNNEQFF. In nucleotides, the CDR3 is TGTGCCAGCAGCCCGGGGGAGGTAGCGAAAAACAATGAGCAGTTCTTC.

The V and J genes are TRBV5-1 and TRBJ1-1; D unclear. V was clipped by 7 bases and J by 10 bases, with 20 bases between them. Germline CDR1 reads SGHRS; CDR2 reads YFSETQ. The CDR3 consists of 13 residues. CDR3 residues: CASHDPDELGAFF. The CDR3 DNA is TGCGCCAGCCATGACCCCGACGAGCTTGGAGCTTTCTTT. The full variable domain, completed using reference TRBV5-1 and TRBJ1-1, is KAGVTQTPRYLIKTRGQQVTLSCSPISGHRSVSWYQQTPGQGLQFLFEYFSETQRNKGNFPGRFSGRQFSNSRSEMNVSTLELGDSALYLCASHDPDELGAFFGQGTRLTVV.

The V and J genes are TRBV25-1 and TRBJ1-2; no reliable D call. V was shortened by 1 base and J by 2 bases, with 14 bases between the two germline ends. This CDR3 comprises 16 residues. The germline V gene has CDR1 MGHDK and CDR2 SYGVNS. CDR3 coding DNA: TGTGCCAGCAGTGAATCAGTAACCTGGCCGAACTATGGCTACACCTTC. Translating gives CASSESVTWPNYGYTF.

The chain recombines TRBV9 with TRBJ2-3; D may be TRBD2 (5 bases). CDR1 and CDR2 (germline): SGDLS, YYNGEE. The CDR3 runs to 14 residues. V shed 0 bases and J shed 5 bases, with 10 bases lying between them. CDR3 nucleotide sequence: TGTGCCAGCAGCGTAGGGGTTGGAGGAGATACGCAGTATTTT. This gives the protein CASSVGVGGDTQYF. The entire variable domain, with the rest obtained from reference TRBV9 and TRBJ2-3, is as follows: DSGVTQTPKHLITATGQRVTLRCSPRSGDLSVYWYQQSLDQGLQFLIQYYNGEERAKGNILERFSAQQFPDLHSELNLSSLELGDSALYFCASSVGVGGDTQYFGPGTRLTVL.

The genes are TRBV28 and TRBJ2-3; D is ambiguous. The length of the CDR3 is 14 residues. CDR1 and CDR2 (germline): MDHEN, SYDVKM. Trimming took 2 bases from V and 3 from J, leaving 9 bases between them. The CDR3 coding sequence is TGTGCCAGCAGTTTAATCATAAAGACAGATACGCAGTATTTT. It codes for CASSLIIKTDTQYF.

The CDR3 loop reads CASSPERQGNNEQFF. The CDR3 DNA reads as TGTGCCAGCTCACCTGAGAGACAGGGGAACAATGAGCAGTTCTTC. The rearrangement links TRBV18 to TRBJ2-1; 8 bases fit TRBD1. CDR1 and CDR2 (germline): KGHSH, LQKENI. Unmatched junction bases numbered 6, after V lost 3 bases and J lost 5 bases. This CDR3 is 15 amino acids long.

V gene TRBV7-2 combines with J gene TRBJ1-6; the D is unclear. From germline, CDR1 is SGHTA and CDR2 FQGNSA. The germline V and J ends were trimmed by 3 bases and 10 bases, with 16 bases remaining between them. The CDR3 runs to 15 residues. The DNA of the CDR3 is TGTGCCAGCAGCTTGGACGGGATCTTCTGGTCACCCCTCCACTTT. Translating gives CASSLDGIFWSPLHF.

The genes are TRBV7-9 and TRBJ2-7; either TRBD1 or TRBD2 may fit D (5 bases each). The V gene's germline CDR1 is SEHNR and CDR2 FQNEAQ (reference sequence). V was clipped by 1 base and J by 4 bases, with 17 bases between them. This CDR3 is built from 16 residues. CDR3 bases: TGTGCCAGCAGCTTAGGGAGCCGGGACGACGAGTACGAGCAGTACTTC. Amino acid sequence: CASSLGSRDDEYEQYF.

The chain combines TRBV29-1 with TRBJ2-3, with D tentatively TRBD2 (5 bases). CDR3 size: 13 residues. Germline V gene data show CDR1 as SQVTM and CDR2 as ANQGSEA. Trimming removed 2 bases from V and 5 bases from J, with 11 bases in between. The CDR3 bases are TGCAGCGTTGAATTCGGGGTCCAAGATACGCAGTATTTT. This sequence encodes CSVEFGVQDTQYF.

This clone was detected only once. This chain links TRBV7-9 with TRBJ2-7; TRBD2 aligns across 14 bases. After removal of 5 bases from V and 2 bases from J, the junction contained 14 bases not matched to a gene. The germline CDR1 and CDR2 sequences are SEHNR and FQNEAQ (reference sequence). The CDR3 has 19 amino acids. This chain's CDR3 is CASSPPRLAGGSGTYEQYF. The CDR3 nucleotides are TGTGCCAGCAGCCCGCCTCGACTAGCGGGAGGGTCGGGCACCTACGAGCAGTACTTC.

This clone was seen only once. V gene TRBV4-1 combines with J gene TRBJ1-3; 9 bases line up with TRBD1. The CDR3 is made up of 15 amino acids. With 3 bases clipped from V and 1 base from J, the junction kept 1 base outside the gene matches. Germline assignment: CDR1 MGHRA and CDR2 YSYEKL. Here the CDR3 reads CASSQGTGSGNTIYF. As DNA, the CDR3 is TGCGCCAGCAGCCAGGGGACAGGGTCTGGAAACACCATATATTTT.